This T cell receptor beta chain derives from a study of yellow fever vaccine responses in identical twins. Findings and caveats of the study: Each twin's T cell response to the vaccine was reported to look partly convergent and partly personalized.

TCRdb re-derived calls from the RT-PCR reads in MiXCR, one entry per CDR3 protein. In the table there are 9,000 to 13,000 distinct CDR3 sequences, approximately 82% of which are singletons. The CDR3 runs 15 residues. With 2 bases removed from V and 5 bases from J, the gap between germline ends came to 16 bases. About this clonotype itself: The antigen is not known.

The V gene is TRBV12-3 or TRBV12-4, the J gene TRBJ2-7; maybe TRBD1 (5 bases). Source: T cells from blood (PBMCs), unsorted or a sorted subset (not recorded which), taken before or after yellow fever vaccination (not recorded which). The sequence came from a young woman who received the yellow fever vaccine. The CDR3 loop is CASSLLGVSFNEQYF. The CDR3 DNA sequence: TGTGCCAGCAGTTTACTAGGGGTTTCGTTCAACGAGCAGTACTTC.